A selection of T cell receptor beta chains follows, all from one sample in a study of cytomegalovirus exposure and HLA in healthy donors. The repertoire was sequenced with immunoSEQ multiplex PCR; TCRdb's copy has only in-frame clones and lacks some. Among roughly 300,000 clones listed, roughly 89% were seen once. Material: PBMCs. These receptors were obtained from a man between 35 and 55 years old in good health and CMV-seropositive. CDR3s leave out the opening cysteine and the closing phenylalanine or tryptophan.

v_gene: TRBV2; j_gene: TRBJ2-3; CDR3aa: ATERGGGPTDTQY
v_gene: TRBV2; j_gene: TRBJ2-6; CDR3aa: ASTPGGFGANVLT
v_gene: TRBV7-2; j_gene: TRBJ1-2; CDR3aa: ASSTYLSGQRTNYGYT
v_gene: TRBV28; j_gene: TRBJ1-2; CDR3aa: ASISGGDGYT
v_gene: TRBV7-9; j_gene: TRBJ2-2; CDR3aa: SSSQLAGSNTGELF
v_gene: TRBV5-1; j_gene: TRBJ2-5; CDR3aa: ASSLVADLETQY
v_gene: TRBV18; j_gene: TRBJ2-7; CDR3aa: ASSQDTTYEQY
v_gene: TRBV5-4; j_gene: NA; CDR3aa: ASSFLGSGSAEQY
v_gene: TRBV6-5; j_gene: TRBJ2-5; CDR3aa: ASSESPQETQY
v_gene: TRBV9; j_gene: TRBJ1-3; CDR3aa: ASSVGGDSGNTIY
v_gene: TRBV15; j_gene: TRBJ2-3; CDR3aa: ATSRDIRDWSTDTQY
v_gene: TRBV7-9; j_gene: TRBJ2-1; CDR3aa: ASSLTSGRAHWYNEQF
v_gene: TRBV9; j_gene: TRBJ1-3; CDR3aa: ASSVGGTGNTIY
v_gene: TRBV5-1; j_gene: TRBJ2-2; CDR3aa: ASSPALAGVLGTGELF
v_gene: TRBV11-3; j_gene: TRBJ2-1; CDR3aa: ASSFRGSSYNEQF
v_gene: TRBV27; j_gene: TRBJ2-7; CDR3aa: ASSPGQIYEQY
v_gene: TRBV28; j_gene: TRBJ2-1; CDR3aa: ASSLLAEYNEQF
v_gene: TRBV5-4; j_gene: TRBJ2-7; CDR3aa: ASSHGTSGGSYEQY
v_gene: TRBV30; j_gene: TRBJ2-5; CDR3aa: AWSESPGHRKTQY
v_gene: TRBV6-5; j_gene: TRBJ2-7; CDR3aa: ASSQTAYEQY
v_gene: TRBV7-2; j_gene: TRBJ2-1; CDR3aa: ASSRVGQSSYNEQF
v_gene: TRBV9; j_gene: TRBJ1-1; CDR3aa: ASSVSGGTEAF
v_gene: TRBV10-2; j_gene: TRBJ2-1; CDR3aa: ASSDLLAGGILGNEQF
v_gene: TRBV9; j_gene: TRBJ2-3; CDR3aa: ASSVVPGGNTDTQY
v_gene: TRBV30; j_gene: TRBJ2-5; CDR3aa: AFLSGRGDLGETQY
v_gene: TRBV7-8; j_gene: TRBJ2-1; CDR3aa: ASSLRETSVNEQF
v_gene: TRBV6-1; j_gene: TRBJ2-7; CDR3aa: ASKFGEQY
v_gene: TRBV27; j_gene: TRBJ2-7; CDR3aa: ASSFGQGSSYEQY
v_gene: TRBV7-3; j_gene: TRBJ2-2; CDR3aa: ASSLGLAGGPGELF
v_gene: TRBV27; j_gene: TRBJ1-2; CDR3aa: ASTRGQNYGYT
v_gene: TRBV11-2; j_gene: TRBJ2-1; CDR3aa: ASSLGLVSDEQF
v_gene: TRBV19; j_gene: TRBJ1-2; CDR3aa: ASSMAGEGYT
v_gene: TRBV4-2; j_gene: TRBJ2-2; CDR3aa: ASSPTGGLAILAGELF
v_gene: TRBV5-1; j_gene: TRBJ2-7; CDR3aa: ASSPTGFSFYEQY
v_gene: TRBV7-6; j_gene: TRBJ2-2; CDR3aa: ASSLAGANTGELF
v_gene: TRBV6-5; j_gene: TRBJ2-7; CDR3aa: ASGQGPEQY
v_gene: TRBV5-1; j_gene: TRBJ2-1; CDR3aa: ASSHKTRHSYNEQF
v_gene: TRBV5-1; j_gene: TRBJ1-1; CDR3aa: ASGFNDRDTEAF
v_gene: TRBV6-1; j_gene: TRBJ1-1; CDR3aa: ASSFIPGQGRQAF
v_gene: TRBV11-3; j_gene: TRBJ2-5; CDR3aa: ASSPGGLERETQY
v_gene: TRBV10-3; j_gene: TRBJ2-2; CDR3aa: AISEGLAGVSGELF
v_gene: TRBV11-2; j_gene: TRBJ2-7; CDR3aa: ASRRGVAYEQY
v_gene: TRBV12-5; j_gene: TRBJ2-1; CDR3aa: ASGVDYNEQF
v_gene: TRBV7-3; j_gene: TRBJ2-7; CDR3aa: ACGVDGSYEQY
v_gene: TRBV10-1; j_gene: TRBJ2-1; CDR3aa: ASSEREGAPFLYNEQF
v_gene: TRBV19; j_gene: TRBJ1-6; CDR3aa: ASSMTVEDSPLH
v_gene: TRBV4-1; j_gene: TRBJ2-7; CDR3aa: ASSQGDSYEQY
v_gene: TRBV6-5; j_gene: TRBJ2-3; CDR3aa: ASSWAGEGADTQY
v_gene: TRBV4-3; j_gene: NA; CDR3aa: ASSPAGGSYEQY
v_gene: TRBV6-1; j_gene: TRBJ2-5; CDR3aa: ASSGYWDKQETQY
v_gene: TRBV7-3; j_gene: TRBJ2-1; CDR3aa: ASSSPGTSGYNEQF
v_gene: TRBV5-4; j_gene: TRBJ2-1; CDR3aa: ASSSLQAGGYNEQF
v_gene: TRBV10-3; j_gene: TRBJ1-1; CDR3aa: AIKNGQGLEAF
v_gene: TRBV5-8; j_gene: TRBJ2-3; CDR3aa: ASSPGIRAGTDTQY
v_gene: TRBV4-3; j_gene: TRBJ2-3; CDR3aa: ASSPLRSGSISDTQY